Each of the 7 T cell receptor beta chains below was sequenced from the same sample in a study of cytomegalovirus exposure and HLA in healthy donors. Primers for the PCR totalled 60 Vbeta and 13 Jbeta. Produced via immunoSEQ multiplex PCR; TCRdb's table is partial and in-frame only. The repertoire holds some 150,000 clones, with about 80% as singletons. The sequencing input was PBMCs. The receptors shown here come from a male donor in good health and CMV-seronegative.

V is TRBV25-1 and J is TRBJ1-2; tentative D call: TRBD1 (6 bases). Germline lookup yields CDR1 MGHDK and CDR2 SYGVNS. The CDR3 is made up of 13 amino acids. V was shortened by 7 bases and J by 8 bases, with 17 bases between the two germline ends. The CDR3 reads CASTSAAGEGYTF. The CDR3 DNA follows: TGTGCCAGCACCTCGGCGGCAGGGGAGGGCTACACCTTC.

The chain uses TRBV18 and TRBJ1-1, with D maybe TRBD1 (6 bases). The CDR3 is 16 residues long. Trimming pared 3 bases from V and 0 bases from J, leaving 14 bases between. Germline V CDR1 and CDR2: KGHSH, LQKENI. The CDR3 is CASSPTGSSMNTEAFF. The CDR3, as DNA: TGTGCCAGCTCACCGACAGGTTCTAGTATGAACACTGAAGCTTTCTTT.

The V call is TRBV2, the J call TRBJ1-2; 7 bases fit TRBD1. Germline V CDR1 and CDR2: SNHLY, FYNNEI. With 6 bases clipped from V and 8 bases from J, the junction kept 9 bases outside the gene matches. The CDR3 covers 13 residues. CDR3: CASRFRDSSGYTF. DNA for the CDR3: TGTGCCAGCAGATTCAGGGACAGTTCAGGCTACACCTTC.

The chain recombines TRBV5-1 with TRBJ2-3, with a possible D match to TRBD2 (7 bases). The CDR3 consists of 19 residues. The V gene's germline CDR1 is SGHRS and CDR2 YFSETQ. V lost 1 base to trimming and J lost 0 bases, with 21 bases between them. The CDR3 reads CASSLTGGSPLYSTDTQYF. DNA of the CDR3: TGCGCCAGCAGCTTGACGGGGGGCAGTCCCTTATATAGCACAGATACGCAGTATTTT.

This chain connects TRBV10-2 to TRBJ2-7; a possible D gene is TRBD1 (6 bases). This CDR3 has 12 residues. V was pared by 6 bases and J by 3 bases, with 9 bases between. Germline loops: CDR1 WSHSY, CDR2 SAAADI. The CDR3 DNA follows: TGCGCCAGCAGCCAGGGGATCTACGAGCAGTACTTC. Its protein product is CASSQGIYEQYF.

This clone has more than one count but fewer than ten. CDR3 nucleotides: TGTGCCAGTAGTTTGACAGGGGAGGGTCTCAATCAGCCCCAGCATTTT. As protein: CASSLTGEGLNQPQHF. The chain links TRBV19 to TRBJ1-5, with 8 bases fitting TRBD1. V was clipped by 5 bases and J by 3 bases; unmatched bases: 9. The CDR3 totals 16 residues. Looked up from germline, CDR1 is LNHDA and CDR2 is SQIVND (reference sequence).

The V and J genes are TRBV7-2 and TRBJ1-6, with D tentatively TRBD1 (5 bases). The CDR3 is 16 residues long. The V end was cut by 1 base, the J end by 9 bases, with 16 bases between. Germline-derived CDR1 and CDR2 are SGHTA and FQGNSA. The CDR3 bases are TGTGCCAGCAGCTTAGGGCGGGGGGGAAATCGTTCACCCCTCCACTTT. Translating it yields CASSLGRGGNRSPLHF.